What follows are 27 T cell receptor beta chains derived from one specimen sequenced in a study of shared clonotypes between healthy human individuals. Naive CD8 cells, CD45RO-negative and positively selected for CCR7, excluded terminally differentiated effector memory CD45RA+ cells. Clones were read by immunoSEQ multiplex PCR, and TCRdb kept only the in-frame ones, dropping some. This table has roughly 2.1 million clones, 85% to 95% appearing once. Input material: naive CD8+ T cells from PBMCs. All receptors come from a man aged 18 to 30 in good health. Some clones in this sample may be carry-over from other donors' samples.

The chain employs TRBV9 and TRBJ2-7, with D perhaps TRBD1 (6 bases). The germline CDR1 and CDR2 sequences are SGDLS and YYNGEE. The CDR3 runs to 15 residues. V dropped 3 bases and J dropped 1 base, with 14 bases sitting between them. The CDR3 protein is CASSAEDRASYEQYF. DNA of the CDR3: TGTGCCAGCAGCGCCGAGGACAGAGCTTCCTACGAGCAGTACTTC.

To note about this clone: The sample has other DNA sequences that encode this CDR3 too. This chain joins TRBV27 and TRBJ2-3; D perhaps matches TRBD1 (5 bases). Germline CDR1 reads MNHEY; CDR2 reads SMNVEV (reference sequence). This CDR3 is 14 amino acids long. Trimming took 4 bases from V and 1 from J, leaving 9 bases between them. The CDR3 coding sequence is TGTGCCAGCAGTTGGGTAGGGGGCACAGATACGCAGTATTTT. This encodes CASSWVGGTDTQYF.

The rearrangement joins TRBV9 to TRBJ2-1, with unresolved D. Germline assignment: CDR1 SGDLS and CDR2 YYNGEE. This CDR3 spans 17 amino acids. The V end lost 4 bases, the J end lost 8 bases, and 25 bases lay between the germline ends. The CDR3 here is CASSPSTGGRYGDEQFF. The CDR3 coding sequence is TGTGCCAGCAGCCCGAGTACTGGCGGAAGGTACGGCGATGAGCAGTTCTTC.

This chain joins TRBV15 and TRBJ1-3; no definite D call. In germline, CDR1 is LNHNV, CDR2 YYDKDF (reference sequence). This CDR3 is 14 amino acids long. V lost 5 bases and J lost 0, with 8 bases in between. CDR3 region: CATSPTSSGNTIYF. Written as DNA, the CDR3 is TGTGCCACCAGCCCTACTTCCTCTGGAAACACCATATATTTT.

This chain uses TRBV9 with TRBJ2-1, with a tentative D call TRBD2 (7 bases). Between the trimmed V and J ends, which lost 0 bases and 2 bases, there was a span of 12 bases. Per germline, CDR1 SGDLS and CDR2 YYNGEE. The CDR3 runs 16 residues. The CDR3 protein is CASSVGGGVTYNEQFF. The CDR3, as DNA: TGTGCCAGCAGCGTAGGAGGGGGGGTCACCTACAATGAGCAGTTCTTC.

The rearrangement links TRBV7-6 to TRBJ2-7, with TRBD2 as a possible D gene (6 bases). The V end was cut by 1 base, the J end by 3 bases, with 16 bases between. Per the germline V gene, CDR1 is SGHVS and CDR2 is FNYEAQ. The CDR3 sequence is 16 residues long. As DNA, the CDR3 is TGTGCCAGCAGCTTAGAGGTGGAGGGAGCGGGCTACGAGCAGTACTTC. Its translation: CASSLEVEGAGYEQYF.

CDR3 region: CASSLGRSNQPQHF. CDR3 coding DNA: TGTGCCAGTAGCCTGGGACGGAGCAATCAGCCCCAGCATTTT. V and J are TRBV19 and TRBJ1-5; TRBD1 might be the D (5 bases). The CDR3 is made up of 14 amino acids. CDR1 is LNHDA, CDR2 SQIVND, per germline (reference sequence). V was pared by 6 bases and J by 1 base, with 10 bases between.

The rearrangement joins TRBV7-9 to TRBJ2-7; no clear D. Trimming took off 4 bases at V and 5 bases at J, with 15 bases between the two ends. The CDR3 covers 14 residues. Per germline, CDR1 SEHNR and CDR2 FQNEAQ (reference sequence). CDR3 DNA sequence: TGTGCCAGCAGCTCCACAGTTGGGCCCGACGAGCAGTACTTC. Encoded protein: CASSSTVGPDEQYF.

This rearrangement joins TRBV7-3 to TRBJ2-7; 8 nucleotides match TRBD2. In germline, CDR1 is SGHTA, CDR2 FQGTGA. V trimming: 5 bases; J trimming: 0 bases; junction bases outside the gene matches: 3. The CDR3 is made up of 14 amino acids. The CDR3 loop is CASSPGTSSYEQYF. Written as DNA, the CDR3 is TGTGCCAGCAGCCCCGGGACTAGCTCCTACGAGCAGTACTTC.

The V gene is TRBV27, the J gene TRBJ2-7; D may be TRBD2 (5 bases). The CDR3 has 13 residues. V dropped 6 bases and J dropped 2 bases, with 11 bases sitting between them. The germline CDR1 and CDR2 sequences are MNHEY and SMNVEV (reference sequence). The CDR3 sequence is CASRPGKTYEQYF. The CDR3, as DNA: TGTGCCAGCAGGCCCGGGAAAACCTACGAGCAGTACTTC.

The J gene is TRBJ2-1, the V gene TRBV7-9, with a tentative D call TRBD2 (6 bases). The CDR3 extends over 16 amino acids. Trimming pared 5 bases from V and 2 bases from J, leaving 16 bases between. Looked up from germline, CDR1 is SEHNR and CDR2 is FQNEAQ (reference sequence). This CDR3 reads CASSPTRIAPYNEQFF. The CDR3 region has the DNA TGTGCCAGCAGCCCGACTAGAATTGCCCCCTACAATGAGCAGTTCTTC.

With regard to this clone: Other DNA sequences in this sample translate to the same CDR3. The chain carries TRBV5-6 and TRBJ1-5, with D uncertain. Trimming left V 1 base short and J 6 bases short, with 8 bases between. The CDR3 runs to 13 residues. In germline, CDR1 is SGHDT, CDR2 YYEEEE. CDR3 protein: CASSLSVGQPQHF. For the CDR3, the DNA is TGTGCCAGCAGCTTGTCGGTAGGTCAGCCCCAGCATTTT.

V and J are TRBV25-1 and TRBJ2-1, with 9 bases that match TRBD2. The germline V gene has CDR1 MGHDK and CDR2 SYGVNS. The V gene end was trimmed by 8 bases and the J gene end by 10 bases; junction bases not matched to a gene: 18. This CDR3 has 16 amino acids. The CDR3 spells CASSTLGLAGWSEQFF. The CDR3 region has the DNA TGTGCCAGCTCGACACTGGGGCTAGCGGGGTGGTCGGAGCAGTTCTTC.

This sequence joins TRBV19 and TRBJ1-4; D unclear. Germline assignment: CDR1 LNHDA and CDR2 SQIVND (reference sequence). V was shortened by 10 bases and J by 3 bases, with 12 bases between the two germline ends. The CDR3 sequence is 13 residues long. CDR3 coding DNA: TGTGCCACTTCGGACTGGTCTAATGAAAAACTGTTTTTT. This encodes CATSDWSNEKLFF.

The V gene is TRBV6-1, the J gene TRBJ1-3; D call uncertain. This CDR3 is 10 amino acids long. Germline V lookup: CDR1 MNHNS, CDR2 SASEGT. V lost 2 bases and J lost 7, with 0 bases in between. CDR3: CASSENTIYF. The CDR3 region has the DNA TGTGCCAGCAGTGAAAACACCATATATTTT.

This chain connects TRBV28 to TRBJ2-1; TRBD2 matches at 8 bases. Germline CDR1 is MDHEN and CDR2 is SYDVKM. The CDR3 runs to 17 residues. V lost 5 bases to trimming and J lost 0 bases; unmatched junction nucleotides: 9. The CDR3 spells CASSQPTSVASYNEQFF. The CDR3 DNA reads TGTGCCAGCAGTCAGCCGACTAGCGTCGCCTCCTACAATGAGCAGTTCTTC.

In DNA form, the CDR3 reads TGTGCCAGCAGTGACTTACCACCCTCTAACTATGGCTACACCTTC. It specifies CASSDLPPSNYGYTF. The chain recombines TRBV6-4 with TRBJ1-2, with D uncertain. This CDR3 region has 15 residues. The V end lost 1 base, the J end lost 0 bases, and 9 bases lay between the germline ends. Germline V lookup: CDR1 MRHNA, CDR2 SNTAGT.

This clone is a singleton in its sample. The chain carries TRBV5-4 and TRBJ1-4; possibly TRBD1 for D (6 bases). The CDR3 consists of 15 residues. CDR1 is SGHNT, CDR2 YYREEE, per germline (reference sequence). V gave up 2 bases and J gave up 8 bases, with 16 bases separating them. CDR3 sequence reads: CASSFLGGEGEKLFF. The CDR3 bases are TGTGCCAGCAGCTTTTTAGGGGGAGAGGGGGAAAAACTGTTTTTT.

The chain uses TRBV5-4 and TRBJ1-4; the match to TRBD1 covers 8 bases. The V gene's germline CDR1 is SGHNT and CDR2 YYREEE (reference sequence). The J segment lost 12 bases and the V segment lost 0 bases, leaving 13 bases of the junction unmatched. This CDR3 is built from 16 residues. In nucleotides, the CDR3 is TGTGCCAGCAGCTTGGAGGGAACAGGGGGAGGGTCGGAACTGTTTTTT. The encoded protein is CASSLEGTGGGSELFF.

The rearrangement uses TRBV10-1 and TRBJ2-7; 7 nucleotides agree with TRBD2. The CDR3 has 14 amino acids. The germline gives CDR1 WNHNN, CDR2 SYGVQD (reference sequence). The junction had 7 bases not matched to a gene; V was cut back by 6 bases and J by 2 bases. CDR3 sequence reads: CASRSGGTTYEQYF. In DNA, the CDR3 is TGCGCCAGCAGGTCGGGGGGAACGACCTACGAGCAGTACTTC.

This chain connects TRBV2 to TRBJ2-1; possible D gene TRBD2, 5 bases. Germline V CDR1 and CDR2: SNHLY, FYNNEI. CDR3 length: 14 amino acids. Between the trimmed V and J ends, which lost 3 bases and 5 bases, there was a span of 11 bases. The DNA for the CDR3 is TGTGCCAGCAGTGATAGGCCCGGGGACAATGAGCAGTTCTTC. Its protein product is CASSDRPGDNEQFF.

A note on this clone: Other nucleotide sequences from this sample produce the same CDR3. The gene calls are TRBV7-9 and TRBJ2-2; 8 nucleotides align to TRBD2. The CDR3 has 16 residues. Trimming took 5 bases from V and 3 from J; bases not matched to a gene: 8. CDR1 is SEHNR, CDR2 FQNEAQ, per germline (reference sequence). The CDR3 protein is CASSPTSGRDTGELFF. CDR3 nucleotide sequence: TGTGCCAGCAGCCCCACTAGCGGTCGAGACACCGGGGAGCTGTTTTTT.

The genes are TRBV27 and TRBJ1-5; D ambiguous. Germline CDR1 and CDR2: MNHEY and SMNVEV (reference sequence). The CDR3 extends over 14 amino acids. V lost 3 bases and J lost 0, with 6 bases in between. The CDR3: CASSFSYSNQPQHF. The CDR3 DNA follows: TGTGCCAGCAGTTTTTCGTATAGCAATCAGCCCCAGCATTTT.

This chain joins TRBV5-1 and TRBJ2-7; D possibly corresponds to TRBD2 (5 bases). The germline gives CDR1 SGHRS, CDR2 YFSETQ. The CDR3 spans 15 residues. V gave up 4 bases and J gave up 0 bases, with 14 bases separating them. DNA of the CDR3: TGCGCCAGCAGCCCTCGGACGGGAAACTCCTACGAGCAGTACTTC. Protein: CASSPRTGNSYEQYF.

This chain links TRBV4-1 with TRBJ2-7, with 8 bases aligning to TRBD2. V was clipped by 0 bases and J by 4 bases; unmatched bases: 5. This CDR3 is built from 15 residues. Per the germline V gene, CDR1 is MGHRA and CDR2 is YSYEKL. DNA for the CDR3: TGCGCCAGCAGCCAAGATCGGATAGCGGGATACGAGCAGTACTTC. It is translated as CASSQDRIAGYEQYF.

The chain joins TRBV28 to TRBJ2-7, with TRBD2 identical over 8 bases. V shed 6 bases and J 2 bases; nucleotides not matched to a gene: 6. Germline loops: CDR1 MDHEN, CDR2 SYDVKM. The CDR3 loop spans 14 amino acids. The CDR3 protein is CASRVAGTTYEQYF. The DNA for the CDR3 is TGTGCCAGCAGAGTAGCGGGAACGACCTACGAGCAGTACTTC.

The rearrangement joins TRBV6-5 to TRBJ2-1; possible D gene TRBD2, 6 bases. This CDR3 has 15 amino acids. The ends were cut back, 4 bases at V and 6 bases at J, with 16 bases in the middle. Germline V CDR1 and CDR2: MNHEY, SVGAGI. CDR3 nucleotides: TGTGCCAGCAGTTCCCCTTCGGGACTTGTCAATGAGCAGTTCTTC. Its protein is CASSSPSGLVNEQFF.